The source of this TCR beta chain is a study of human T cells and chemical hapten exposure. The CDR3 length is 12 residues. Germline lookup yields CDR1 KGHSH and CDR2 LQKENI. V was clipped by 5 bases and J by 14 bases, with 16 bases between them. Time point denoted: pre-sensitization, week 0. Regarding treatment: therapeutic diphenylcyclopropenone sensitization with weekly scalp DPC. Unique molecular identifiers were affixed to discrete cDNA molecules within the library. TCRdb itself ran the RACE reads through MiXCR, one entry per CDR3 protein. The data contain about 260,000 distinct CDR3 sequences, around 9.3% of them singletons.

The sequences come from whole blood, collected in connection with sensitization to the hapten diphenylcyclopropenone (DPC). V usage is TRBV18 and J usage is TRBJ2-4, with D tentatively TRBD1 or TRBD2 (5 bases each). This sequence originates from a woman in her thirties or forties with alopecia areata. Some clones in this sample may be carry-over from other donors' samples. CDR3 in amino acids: CASSEPGPPEYF. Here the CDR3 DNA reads TGTGCCAGCTCAGAACCGGGACCCCCCGAGTACTTC.